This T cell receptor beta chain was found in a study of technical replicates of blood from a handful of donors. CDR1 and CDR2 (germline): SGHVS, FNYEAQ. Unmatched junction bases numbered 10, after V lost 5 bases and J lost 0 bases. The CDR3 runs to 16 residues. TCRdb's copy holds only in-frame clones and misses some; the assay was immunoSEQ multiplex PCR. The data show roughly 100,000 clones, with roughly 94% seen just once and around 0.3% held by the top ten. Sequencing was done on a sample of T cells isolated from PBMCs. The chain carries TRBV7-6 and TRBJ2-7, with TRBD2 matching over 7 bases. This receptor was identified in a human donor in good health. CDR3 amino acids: CASSPLFGGSSYEQYF. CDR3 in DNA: TGTGCCAGCAGCCCCTTATTCGGGGGGAGCTCCTACGAGCAGTACTTC.